Following are 25 T cell receptor beta chains from one sample sequenced in a study of shared clonotypes between healthy human individuals. Libraries were prepared by immunoSEQ multiplex PCR; TCRdb keeps only in-frame clonotypes and omits some of them. Of around 700,000 clones listed, 72% were seen once; the top ten hold 1.8%. The sequenced material came from memory CD4+ T cells sorted from blood. The sample's subset: CD45RA-negative fraction. The source of these receptors is a woman in her twenties or thirties in good health.

The chain combines TRBV29-1 with TRBJ2-7; D might be TRBD1 (6 bases). Trimming removed 6 bases from V and 2 bases from J, with 14 bases in between. Germline CDR1 and CDR2: SQVTM and ANQGSEA. The CDR3 covers 13 residues. The CDR3 nucleotides read TGCAGCGTCGGTCGGGACAAGACCTACGAGCAGTACTTC. Its translation: CSVGRDKTYEQYF.

The chain is built from TRBV5-1 and TRBJ2-1; no clear D. The CDR3 length is 14 residues. Germline V gene data show CDR1 as SGHRS and CDR2 as YFSETQ. V lost 6 bases and J lost 8, with 18 bases in between. The CDR3: CASTDSSGLYEQFF. CDR3 DNA sequence: TGCGCCAGCACCGATTCGTCCGGTTTGTATGAGCAGTTCTTC.

The chain links TRBV29-1 to TRBJ1-3; no clear D. Trimming shortened V by 4 bases and J by 0 bases, and 7 bases separated the two germline ends. In germline, CDR1 is SQVTM, CDR2 ANQGSEA. The CDR3 has 13 amino acids. The CDR3 reads CSVGQASGNTIYF. Written as DNA, the CDR3 is TGCAGCGTTGGGCAGGCCTCTGGAAACACCATATATTTT.

This chain uses TRBV6-5 with TRBJ2-5; 7 nucleotides match TRBD1. The CDR3 covers 14 residues. The V segment lost 6 bases and the J segment 1 base; nucleotides outside the gene matches: 5. CDR1 MNHEY and CDR2 SVGAGI come from the germline V gene. CDR3 amino acids: CASSRRQGQETQYF. In DNA, the CDR3 is TGTGCCAGCAGCCGAAGACAGGGCCAAGAGACCCAGTACTTC.

The CDR3 protein is CSAKAGAQETQYF. The DNA for the CDR3 is TGCAGCGCCAAAGCGGGAGCCCAAGAGACCCAGTACTTC. The chain joins TRBV29-1 to TRBJ2-5; 8 bases match TRBD2. This CDR3 contains 13 residues. Germline V gives CDR1 SQVTM, CDR2 ANQGSEA. V dropped 7 bases and J dropped 1; count of bases not matched to a gene: 5.

The chain uses TRBV7-9 and TRBJ2-5; D unresolved. Trimming took 6 bases from V and 6 from J, leaving 14 bases between them. Germline CDR1 reads SEHNR; CDR2 reads FQNEAQ (reference sequence). The CDR3 length is 13 residues. The CDR3 region is CASRPGGEQTQYF. In DNA form, the CDR3 reads TGTGCCAGCAGGCCGGGCGGTGAGCAGACCCAGTACTTC.

The V call is TRBV30, the J call TRBJ1-2, with 8 bases that match TRBD1. The CDR3 loop spans 13 amino acids. Germline V gene data show CDR1 as GTSNPN and CDR2 as SVGIG (reference sequence). V shed 2 bases, J shed 7 bases, and the junction held 6 bases outside the gene matches. The CDR3 spells CAWSQDRGGGYTF. DNA for the CDR3: TGTGCCTGGAGTCAAGACAGGGGAGGTGGCTACACCTTC.

V usage is TRBV28 and J usage is TRBJ1-5; D remains ambiguous. The CDR3 contains 12 residues. Trimming shortened V by 5 bases and J by 7 bases, and 9 bases separated the two germline ends. From germline, CDR1 is MDHEN and CDR2 SYDVKM. CDR3 residues: CASSDLDQPQHF. The CDR3 region has the DNA TGTGCCAGCAGTGACTTAGACCAGCCCCAGCATTTT. Looking up the rest from reference TRBV28 and TRBJ1-5 gives the full variable domain: DVKVTQSSRYLVKRTGEKVFLECVQDMDHENMFWYRQDPGLGLRLIYFSYDVKMKEKGDIPEGYSVSREKKERFSLILESASTNQTSMYLCASSDLDQPQHFGDGTRLSIL.

The CDR3 nucleotides are TGTGCCAGCAATAGACAGGGTCTTATCTACGAGCAGTACTTC. Translation: CASNRQGLIYEQYF. This chain uses TRBV6-6 with TRBJ2-7; 7 bases agree with TRBD1. This CDR3 is 14 amino acids long. Germline CDR1 is MNHNY and CDR2 is SVGAGI (reference sequence). Unmatched junction bases numbered 9, after V lost 7 bases and J lost 3 bases.

The J gene is TRBJ2-7, the V gene TRBV6-6; perhaps D is TRBD1 or TRBD2 (6 bases each). The CDR3 consists of 14 residues. The V and J ends lost 6 bases and 4 bases respectively, with 16 bases between them. Germline V lookup: CDR1 MNHNY, CDR2 SVGAGI (reference sequence). The CDR3 reads CASSRSGEEYEQYF. The CDR3, as DNA: TGTGCCAGCAGCCGCTCAGGGGAGGAGTACGAGCAGTACTTC.

This clone appeared a single time. The rearrangement links TRBV29-1 to TRBJ1-2; TRBD1 matches at 9 bases. The CDR3 runs 12 residues. The germline CDR1 and CDR2 sequences are SQVTM and ANQGSEA. After removal of 2 bases from V and 7 bases from J, the junction contained 2 bases not matched to a gene. The CDR3 DNA sequence: TGCAGCGTTGAAACAGGGGGCTCTGGCTACACCTTC. Translated, it gives CSVETGGSGYTF.

This clone has just one count. The CDR3 loop is CASTRGNGPHSGNTIYF. CDR3 in DNA: TGTGCCAGCACTCGGGGAAACGGACCACACTCTGGAAACACCATATATTTT. The rearrangement joins TRBV28 to TRBJ1-3; the D is unclear. CDR3 length: 17 amino acids. Germline-derived CDR1 and CDR2 are MDHEN and SYDVKM. Trimming shortened V by 7 bases and J by 0 bases, and 19 bases separated the two germline ends.

This chain links TRBV6-1 with TRBJ2-4; tentatively, D is TRBD2 (5 bases). This CDR3 has 14 amino acids. Germline-derived CDR1 and CDR2 are MNHNS and SASEGT. V gave up 4 bases and J gave up 3 bases, with 10 bases separating them. Here the CDR3 reads CASSGETIKNIQYF. The CDR3 bases are TGTGCCAGCAGTGGGGAGACGATCAAAAACATTCAGTACTTC.

This chain links TRBV2 with TRBJ1-1, with D uncertain. There are 13 residues in the CDR3. CDR1 is SNHLY and CDR2 is FYNNEI in the germline V gene. Trimming shortened V by 7 bases and J by 10 bases, and 19 bases separated the two germline ends. The CDR3 here is CASNPLAGEAAFF. As DNA, the CDR3 is TGTGCCAGCAACCCCCTGGCTGGTGAAGCAGCTTTCTTT.

The genes are TRBV6-1 and TRBJ2-5; 10 bases map to TRBD1. V shed 1 base, J shed 0 bases, and the junction held 2 bases outside the gene matches. This CDR3 region has 16 residues. Germline CDR1 and CDR2: MNHNS and SASEGT. CDR3 residues: CASSEGQGANQETQYF. The CDR3 nucleotides read TGTGCCAGCAGTGAAGGACAGGGGGCGAACCAAGAGACCCAGTACTTC.

This clone was recorded only once. The sample has other DNA sequences that encode this CDR3 too. V usage is TRBV5-1 and J usage is TRBJ2-7, with 7 bases aligning to TRBD1. The CDR3 contains 12 residues. Germline V gene data show CDR1 as SGHRS and CDR2 as YFSETQ. Trimming at V came to 3 bases and at J to 5 bases, leaving 2 bases not matched to a gene. CDR3 loop: CASSSTGDEQYF. CDR3 DNA: TGCGCCAGCAGCTCAACAGGGGACGAGCAGTACTTC.

This clone came up a few times. Additional DNA sequences in this sample encode the identical CDR3. The chain employs TRBV5-1 and TRBJ2-7; 16 bases align to TRBD2. Losses at the gene ends were 4 bases for V and 6 bases for J; bases not matched to a gene: 4. CDR1 and CDR2 from the germline V gene are SGHRS and YFSETQ. This CDR3 spans 15 amino acids. The CDR3 protein is CASSGGLAGGSEQYF. In DNA form, the CDR3 reads TGCGCCAGCAGCGGGGGACTAGCGGGAGGGTCCGAGCAGTACTTC.

This chain connects TRBV5-6 to TRBJ1-1; 7 nucleotides agree with TRBD1. Germline lookup yields CDR1 SGHDT and CDR2 YYEEEE. The CDR3 is 13 residues long. The V and J ends lost 4 bases and 8 bases, in that order; junction bases with no gene match: 8. CDR3 DNA sequence: TGTGCCAGCAGCCTGACCCGCAGGGGGGAAGCTTTCTTT. Amino acids: CASSLTRRGEAFF.

The gene calls are TRBV25-1 and TRBJ2-3, with D uncertain. This CDR3 has 16 residues. Per germline, CDR1 MGHDK and CDR2 SYGVNS. V was pared by 3 bases and J by 2 bases, with 15 bases between. CDR3 protein: CASSDLRTGNTDTQYF. As DNA, the CDR3 is TGTGCCAGCAGTGACCTCCGCACTGGCAACACAGATACGCAGTATTTT.

This chain uses TRBV21-1 with TRBJ1-1; the table's D gene call, TRBD1, was not cross checked with the DNA. TRBV21-1 constitutes a pseudogene. The CDR3 contains 15 residues. The CDR3 sequence is CASSKNDRDGTEAFF. Here the CDR3 DNA reads TGTGCCAGCAGCAAAAATGACAGAGATGGAACTGAAGCTTTCTTT.

The rearrangement joins TRBV6-6 to TRBJ1-3, with D hard to call. The ends were cut back, 2 bases at V and 2 bases at J, with 13 bases in the middle. Germline V lookup: CDR1 MNHNY, CDR2 SVGAGI (reference sequence). The CDR3 sequence is 16 residues long. The CDR3 DNA reads as TGTGCCAGCAGTTACGATCCGAGTTTACCTGGAAACACCATATATTTT. It yields the protein CASSYDPSLPGNTIYF.

Regarding this clone: Other DNA sequences in this sample translate to the same CDR3. J is TRBJ2-7 and V is TRBV5-1; D remains unclear. The CDR3 extends over 12 amino acids. Trimming removed 2 bases from V and 13 bases from J, with 16 bases in between. Germline lookup yields CDR1 SGHRS and CDR2 YFSETQ. The DNA of the CDR3 is TGCGCCAGCAGCTTCCTCGACGGTGCGCAATACTTC. Protein product: CASSFLDGAQYF.

On this clone: Other DNA sequences in the sample encode the same CDR3. The chain combines TRBV28 with TRBJ2-7; D remains unclear. Trimming took off 5 bases at V and 6 bases at J, with 8 bases between the two ends. The CDR3 consists of 11 residues. The germline V gene has CDR1 MDHEN and CDR2 SYDVKM. CDR3 sequence reads: CASSLRGEQYF. The CDR3 nucleotides read TGTGCCAGCAGTCTTAGAGGCGAGCAGTACTTC.

This clone has a single count. Other nucleotide sequences in the sample specify the same CDR3. The V gene is TRBV7-7, the J gene TRBJ2-3; D not resolved. There are 13 residues in the CDR3. Germline V CDR1 and CDR2: SSHAT, FNYEAQ (reference sequence). Deletions cut 3 bases from V and 0 bases from J, with 4 bases between. CDR3 DNA: TGTGCCAGCAGCTTGGGCAGCACAGATACGCAGTATTTT. Amino acids: CASSLGSTDTQYF.

This chain joins TRBV5-1 and TRBJ2-7; 9 bases map to TRBD1. Germline trimming cut 0 bases from V and 4 bases from J; bases unmatched to any gene: 8. The CDR3 consists of 16 residues. Germline V CDR1 and CDR2: SGHRS, YFSETQ. The CDR3 DNA reads TGCGCCAGCAGCTTGGGGACAGGGGTTAGTAGGTACGAGCAGTACTTC. It yields the protein CASSLGTGVSRYEQYF.